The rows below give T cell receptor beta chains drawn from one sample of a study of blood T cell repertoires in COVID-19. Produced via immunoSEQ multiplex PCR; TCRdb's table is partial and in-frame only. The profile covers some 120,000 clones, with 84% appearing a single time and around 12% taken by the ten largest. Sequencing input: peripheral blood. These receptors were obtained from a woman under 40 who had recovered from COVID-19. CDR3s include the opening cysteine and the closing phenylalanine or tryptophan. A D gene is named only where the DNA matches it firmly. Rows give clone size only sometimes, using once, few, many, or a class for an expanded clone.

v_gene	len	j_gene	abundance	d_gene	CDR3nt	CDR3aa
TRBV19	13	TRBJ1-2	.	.	TGTGCCAGTAGTATTCAGGGAAGCTATGGCTACACCTTC	CASSIQGSYGYTF
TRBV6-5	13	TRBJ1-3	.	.	TGTGCCAGCCGAGCAGGGTCTGGAAACACCATATATTTT	CASRAGSGNTIYF
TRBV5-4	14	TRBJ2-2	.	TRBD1	TGTGCCAGCAGCACAGGGGGTGTCACCGGGGAGCTGTTTTTT	CASSTGGVTGELFF
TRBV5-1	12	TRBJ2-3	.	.	TGCGCCAGCAGCCAAAACAAGGATACGCAGTATTTT	CASSQNKDTQYF
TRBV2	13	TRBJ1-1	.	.	TGTGCCAGCAGTGTGCCGAGACAGGAGGAAGCTTTCTTT	CASSVPRQEEAFF
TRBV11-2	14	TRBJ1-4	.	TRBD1	TGTGCCAGCAGCTCTGGGACAGGGAATGAAAAACTGTTTTTT	CASSSGTGNEKLFF
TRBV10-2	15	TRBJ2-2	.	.	TGCGCCAGCAGTGAGTTTAGCGGGAACACCGGGGAGCTGTTTTTT	CASSEFSGNTGELFF
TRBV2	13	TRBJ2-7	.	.	TGTGCCAGCAGTGATGAGAAAACCTACGAGCAGTACTTC	CASSDEKTYEQYF
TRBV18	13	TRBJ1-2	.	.	TGTGCCAGCTCACCAGTAGCTAACTATGGCTACACCTTC	CASSPVANYGYTF
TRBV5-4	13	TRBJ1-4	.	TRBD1	TGTGCCAGCAGCTGGGACAGGGATGAAAAACTGTTTTTT	CASSWDRDEKLFF
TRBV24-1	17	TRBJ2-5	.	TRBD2	TGTGCCACCAGTGATGCCGGGACTAGCGGGTCTCAAGAGACCCAGTACTTC	CATSDAGTSGSQETQYF
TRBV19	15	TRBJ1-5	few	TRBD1	TGTGCCAGTAGAACAGACAGGGGCAGGAATCAGCCCCAGCATTTT	CASRTDRGRNQPQHF
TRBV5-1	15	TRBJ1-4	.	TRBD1	TGCGCCAGCAGCTCGACGGGACAGGGTTTTGAAAAACTGTTTTTT	CASSSTGQGFEKLFF
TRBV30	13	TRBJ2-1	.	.	TGTGCCTGGAGACCGGACACATACAATGAGCAGTTCTTC	CAWRPDTYNEQFF
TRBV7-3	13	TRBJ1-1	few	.	TGTGCCAGCAGCTTATTCGGCGGGTCTGAAGCTTTCTTT	CASSLFGGSEAFF
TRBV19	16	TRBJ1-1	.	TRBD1	TGTGCCAGTAGTATTTTTAGGGACAGGGGCATCACTGAAGCTTTCTTT	CASSIFRDRGITEAFF
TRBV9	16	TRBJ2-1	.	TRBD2	TGTGCCAGCAGCGTAGTCAGCGGGGGGACTATCAGGGAGCAGTTCTTC	CASSVVSGGTIREQFF
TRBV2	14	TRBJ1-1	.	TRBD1	TGTGCCAGCACCTTGGGACAGAGAAGCGCTGAAGCTTTCTTT	CASTLGQRSAEAFF
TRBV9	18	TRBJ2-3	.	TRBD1	TGTGCCAGCAGCGTAGGGTGGGACAGGGGGCGCGGCACAGATACGCAGTATTTT	CASSVGWDRGRGTDTQYF
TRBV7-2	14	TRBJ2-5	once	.	TGTGCCAGCAGCTTAGTGAGACTAGTTGAGACCCAGTACTTC	CASSLVRLVETQYF
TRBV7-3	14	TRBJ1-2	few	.	TGTGCCAGCAGCGCAACGTCCCGGGAGGATGGCTACACCTTC	CASSATSREDGYTF
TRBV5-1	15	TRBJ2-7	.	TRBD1	TGCGCCAGCAGCTTGGCAGGGGGCCTCACCTACGAGCAGTACTTC	CASSLAGGLTYEQYF
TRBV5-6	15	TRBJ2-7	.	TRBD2	TGTGCCAGCAGCCACTCCGGGACTAGCGGGACCAAGCAGTACTTC	CASSHSGTSGTKQYF
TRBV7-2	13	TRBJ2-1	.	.	TGTGCCAGCAGCTTAAGGGGTGGGAATGAGCAGTTCTTC	CASSLRGGNEQFF
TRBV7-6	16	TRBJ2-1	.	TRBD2	TGTGCCAGCAGCCGGGCAGCGGGAGAGACCTACAATGAGCAGTTCTTC	CASSRAAGETYNEQFF
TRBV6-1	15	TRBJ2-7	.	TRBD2	TGTGCCAGCAGTGAACTGACTAGCGGGGTTGGGGAGCAGTACTTC	CASSELTSGVGEQYF
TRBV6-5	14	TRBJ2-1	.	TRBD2	TGTGCCAGCATTGGGACTAGCGGGAGTCATGAGCAGTTCTTC	CASIGTSGSHEQFF
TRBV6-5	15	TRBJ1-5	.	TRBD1	TGTGCCAGCAGAAGACAGGGTACGAGCAATCAGCCCCAGCATTTT	CASRRQGTSNQPQHF